Below are 25 T cell receptor beta chains sequenced from a single sample in a study of response to subunit inactivated influenza vaccine. TCRdb called the RT-PCR reads again in MiXCR, with one record for every CDR3 protein. The sample has 450,000 to 700,000 distinct CDR3 sequences, less than 15% seen once. The source material was PBMCs from blood, sampled roughly 12 days after vaccination. The receptors come from a man aged 50-59 years who received an inactivated influenza vaccine.

This clonotype was counted only a few times. V usage is TRBV12-3 or TRBV12-4 and J usage is TRBJ2-7; no firm D call. V gave up 2 bases and J gave up 6 bases, with 11 bases separating them. This CDR3 spans 13 amino acids. This CDR3 reads CASSLIRLGEQYF. The CDR3 bases are TGTGCCAGCAGTTTAATCCGGCTGGGCGAGCAGTACTTC.

This clonotype was seen a few times. The chain recombines TRBV7-8 with TRBJ2-3, with D possibly called TRBD1 or TRBD2 (5 bases each). The CDR3 spans 17 residues. The germline V and J ends were trimmed by 1 base and 5 bases, with 19 bases remaining between them. Germline CDR1 is SGHVS and CDR2 is FQNEAQ. CDR3 protein: CASSLVGLVDGGDTQYF. CDR3 bases: TGTGCCAGCAGCTTAGTGGGGTTGGTGGATGGGGGAGATACGCAGTATTTT.

The rearrangement uses TRBV7-6 and TRBJ2-3; TRBD1 matches at 10 bases. Germline V gene data show CDR1 as SGHVS and CDR2 as FNYEAQ. CDR3 length: 15 residues. V trimming: 5 bases; J trimming: 3 bases; junction bases outside the gene matches: 5. This CDR3 reads CASSTLDRGTDTQYF. In DNA, the CDR3 is TGTGCCAGCAGCACCCTGGACAGGGGGACAGATACGCAGTATTTT.

There are a few counts of this clonotype. The chain employs TRBV28 and TRBJ1-3; no clear D. The CDR3 totals 15 residues. Germline CDR1 MDHEN, CDR2 SYDVKM. V was pared by 4 bases and J by 0 bases, with 10 bases between. The CDR3: CASSSPPYSGNTIYF. The CDR3 DNA is TGTGCCAGCAGTTCCCCGCCTTACTCTGGAAACACCATATATTTT.

The chain employs TRBV6-1 and TRBJ1-1; no reliable D call. The ends were cut back, 7 bases at V and 1 base at J, with 10 bases in the middle. CDR3 length: 13 amino acids. In germline, CDR1 is MNHNS, CDR2 SASEGT. The CDR3 loop is CASKMERNTEAFF. Written as DNA, the CDR3 is TGTGCCAGCAAGATGGAAAGGAACACTGAAGCTTTCTTT.

Only a few counts were recorded for this clonotype. The chain is built from TRBV4-2 and TRBJ2-7, with D possibly being TRBD1 (5 bases). V was cut by 0 bases and J by 6 bases, with 15 bases left in between. Per germline, CDR1 LGHNA and CDR2 YNFKEQ. The CDR3 has 15 residues. The CDR3 coding sequence is TGTGCCAGCAGCCAAGAGCCAGGGCCCCTTACCGAGCAGTACTTC. This translates into CASSQEPGPLTEQYF.

This clonotype came up a few times. J is TRBJ2-3 and V is TRBV5-8; 11 positions agree with TRBD2. Germline CDR1 SGHTS, CDR2 YDEGEE. V lost 4 bases to trimming and J lost 3 bases; unmatched junction nucleotides: 7. This CDR3 comprises 16 residues. CDR3 residues: CASSVIAGGETDTQYF. Written as DNA, the CDR3 is TGTGCCAGCAGCGTGATAGCGGGGGGGGAAACAGATACGCAGTATTTT. Together with reference TRBV5-8 and TRBJ2-3, the CDR3 gives the full variable domain: EAGVTQSPTHLIKTRGQQATLRCSPISGHTSVYWYQQALGLGLQFLLWYDEGEERNRGNFPPRFSGRQFPNYSSELNVNALELEDSALYLCASSVIAGGETDTQYFGPGTRLTVL.

This clonotype was recorded a few times. The rearrangement links TRBV9 to TRBJ2-2; D possibly corresponds to TRBD1 (6 bases). The CDR3 spans 16 residues. CDR1 SGDLS and CDR2 YYNGEE come from the germline V gene. Trimming pared 4 bases from V and 4 bases from J, leaving 17 bases between. The chain's CDR3 is CASSRSGQTLTGELFF. CDR3 bases: TGTGCCAGCAGCCGATCCGGACAGACCCTCACCGGGGAGCTGTTTTTT.

The rearrangement joins TRBV12-3 or TRBV12-4 to TRBJ2-7; 9 nucleotides agree with TRBD1. J was trimmed by 4 bases and V by 3 bases; bases with no gene match: 13. The CDR3 has 17 residues. The chain's CDR3 is CASSLGWETGGMYEQYF. CDR3 in DNA: TGTGCCAGCAGTTTGGGCTGGGAGACAGGGGGGATGTACGAGCAGTACTTC.

V is TRBV12-3 or TRBV12-4 and J is TRBJ1-2; 7 nucleotides line up with TRBD1. V trimming: 7 bases; J trimming: 1 base; junction bases outside the gene matches: 9. The CDR3 covers 15 residues. This chain's CDR3 is CASTLWTGLNYGYTF. The CDR3 nucleotides read TGTGCCAGCACCCTATGGACAGGTCTTAACTATGGCTACACCTTC.

V usage is TRBV25-1 and J usage is TRBJ2-5; no clear D. Germline assignment: CDR1 MGHDK and CDR2 SYGVNS. The CDR3 length is 13 residues. Trimming took 3 bases from V and 5 from J, leaving 10 bases between them. Written as DNA, the CDR3 is TGTGCCAGCAGTGAGGAAGATCGGGAGACCCAGTACTTC. It is translated as CASSEEDRETQYF.

V and J are TRBV20-1 and TRBJ2-3; D call uncertain. There are 16 residues in the CDR3. The V and J ends lost 6 bases and 5 bases respectively, with 24 bases between them. The germline gives CDR1 DFQATT, CDR2 SNEGSKA (reference sequence). CDR3 in DNA: TGCAGTGCATCACCAGCAAGTCCCGTGTCACAAGATACGCAGTATTTT. Translation: CSASPASPVSQDTQYF.

J is TRBJ2-1 and V is TRBV2, with 7 positions matching TRBD1. The V segment lost 7 bases and the J segment 0 bases; nucleotides outside the gene matches: 6. The CDR3 is made up of 15 amino acids. The germline CDR1 and CDR2 sequences are SNHLY and FYNNEI. CDR3 in amino acids: CASTMTGPSYNEQFF. The CDR3 nucleotides are TGTGCCAGCACCATGACAGGGCCCTCCTACAATGAGCAGTTCTTC.

The V call is TRBV5-6, the J call TRBJ1-2; TRBD1 aligns across 8 bases. The trim removed 0 bases at V and 1 base at J, leaving 2 bases unmatched. Germline values: CDR1 SGHDT, CDR2 YYEEEE. The CDR3 totals 15 residues. For the CDR3, the DNA is TGTGCCAGCAGCTTGGGACAGGGGAATAACTATGGCTACACCTTC. This sequence encodes CASSLGQGNNYGYTF.

This clonotype has more than one count but fewer than ten. The rearrangement joins TRBV18 to TRBJ2-5; perhaps TRBD2 as D (6 bases). CDR1 is KGHSH and CDR2 is LQKENI in the germline V gene. V was cut by 3 bases and J by 5 bases, with 19 bases left in between. The CDR3 consists of 16 residues. CDR3 bases: TGTGCCAGCTCACCCACCGGGAGAAGCGGATCCGAGACCCAGTACTTC. Translating it yields CASSPTGRSGSETQYF.

The V gene is TRBV6-1, the J gene TRBJ1-2, with TRBD1 as a possible D gene (5 bases). Germline-derived CDR1 and CDR2 are MNHNS and SASEGT. Between the trimmed V and J ends, which lost 7 bases and 8 bases, there was a span of 17 bases. CDR3 size: 13 residues. CDR3 coding DNA: TGTGCCAGCACATCGAGGGGTCGGGGCGGCTACACCTTC. This sequence encodes CASTSRGRGGYTF.

This clonotype was recorded a few times. The CDR3 sequence: CASSTNSGRGTQYF. Written as DNA, the CDR3 is TGTGCCAGCAGTACAAATAGCGGGAGAGGGACCCAGTACTTC. This sequence joins TRBV12-3 or TRBV12-4 and TRBJ2-5; 9 nucleotides line up with TRBD2. The CDR3 is 14 residues long. V lost 5 bases, J lost 7 bases, and 8 bases stayed unmatched.

This clonotype was observed a few times. The V and J genes are TRBV5-6 and TRBJ2-1, with unresolved D. The CDR3 contains 13 residues. Germline CDR1 and CDR2: SGHDT and YYEEEE. Trimming removed 0 bases from V and 6 bases from J, with 7 bases in between. The CDR3 region has the DNA TGTGCCAGCAGCTTGGTCAGCACCAATGAGCAGTTCTTC. Protein: CASSLVSTNEQFF.

This clonotype was detected a few times. The chain carries TRBV23-1 and TRBJ2-2; possibly TRBD1 for D (6 bases). Being an ORF, TRBV23-1 has a function that is uncertain. There are 15 residues in the CDR3. Between the trimmed V and J ends, which lost 7 bases and 1 base, there was a span of 13 bases. The CDR3 coding sequence is TGCGCCAGCACCCCACGGACAGTGAACACCGGGGAGCTGTTTTTT. This sequence encodes CASTPRTVNTGELFF.

The rearrangement links TRBV12-3 or TRBV12-4 to TRBJ2-3, with no clear D. Trimming took off 8 bases at V and 2 bases at J, with 11 bases between the two ends. The CDR3 totals 13 residues. CDR3 amino acids: CASCWAPTDTQYF. DNA for the CDR3: TGTGCCAGCTGTTGGGCCCCCACAGATACGCAGTATTTT.

The CDR3 sequence: CASSGTREETQYF. CDR3 nucleotides: TGTGCCAGCAGTGGGACACGCGAAGAGACCCAGTACTTC. The chain joins TRBV6-1 to TRBJ2-5; D is perhaps TRBD1 (5 bases). The germline CDR1 and CDR2 sequences are MNHNS and SASEGT. CDR3 length equals 13 residues. The V end was cut by 4 bases, the J end by 3 bases, with 9 bases between.

This clonotype was seen more than once but under ten times. The genes are TRBV5-1 and TRBJ1-6, with D perhaps matching TRBD1 (5 bases). V was shortened by 3 bases and J by 4 bases, with 11 bases between the two germline ends. The CDR3 consists of 15 residues. CDR1 SGHRS and CDR2 YFSETQ come from the germline V gene. DNA of the CDR3: TGCGCCAGCAGCTCAGGGCAGCAGTATAATTCACCCCTCCACTTT. It translates to CASSSGQQYNSPLHF. Using reference TRBV5-1 and TRBJ1-6 for the parts outside the CDR3, the full variable domain is KAGVTQTPRYLIKTRGQQVTLSCSPISGHRSVSWYQQTPGQGLQFLFEYFSETQRNKGNFPGRFSGRQFSNSRSEMNVSTLELGDSALYLCASSSGQQYNSPLHFGNGTRLTVT.

This clonotype was counted ten times or more. The chain recombines TRBV7-8 with TRBJ2-1; the D gene is possibly TRBD1 (6 bases). In germline, CDR1 is SGHVS, CDR2 FQNEAQ. This CDR3 is 16 amino acids long. V was clipped by 5 bases and J by 0 bases, with 14 bases between them. The CDR3 spells CASSGSWGRSYNEQFF. The CDR3 DNA follows: TGTGCCAGCAGCGGGTCGTGGGGGCGCTCCTACAATGAGCAGTTCTTC.

This chain uses TRBV20-1 with TRBJ2-1; TRBD2 matches 8 bases. Germline V gene sequence: CDR1 DFQATT, CDR2 SNEGSKA (reference sequence). Trimming at V came to 4 bases and at J to 3 bases, leaving 8 bases not matched to a gene. The CDR3 loop spans 15 amino acids. CDR3 in amino acids: CSATSGFSNYNEQFF. DNA of the CDR3: TGCAGTGCTACTAGCGGGTTTTCCAACTACAATGAGCAGTTCTTC.

CDR3 amino acids: CASSSADWYQETQYF. In DNA form, the CDR3 reads TGTGCCAGCAGTTCCGCCGATTGGTACCAAGAGACCCAGTACTTC. The chain has TRBV12-3 or TRBV12-4 and TRBJ2-5, with D uncertain. Trimming shortened V by 4 bases and J by 0 bases, and 12 bases separated the two germline ends. The CDR3 totals 15 residues.